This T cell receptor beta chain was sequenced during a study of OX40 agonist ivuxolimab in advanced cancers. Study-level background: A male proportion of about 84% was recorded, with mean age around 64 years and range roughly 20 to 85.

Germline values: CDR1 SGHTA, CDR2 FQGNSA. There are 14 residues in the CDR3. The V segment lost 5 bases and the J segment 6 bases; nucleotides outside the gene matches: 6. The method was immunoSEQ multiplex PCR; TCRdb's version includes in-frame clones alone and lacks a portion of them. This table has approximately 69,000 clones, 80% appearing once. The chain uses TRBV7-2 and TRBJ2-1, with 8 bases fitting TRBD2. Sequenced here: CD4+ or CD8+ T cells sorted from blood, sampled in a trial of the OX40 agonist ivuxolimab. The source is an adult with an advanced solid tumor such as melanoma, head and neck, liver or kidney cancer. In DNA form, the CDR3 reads TGTGCCAGCAGCCCGCGGGGGGCTGGCAATGAGCAGTTCTTC. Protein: CASSPRGAGNEQFF.